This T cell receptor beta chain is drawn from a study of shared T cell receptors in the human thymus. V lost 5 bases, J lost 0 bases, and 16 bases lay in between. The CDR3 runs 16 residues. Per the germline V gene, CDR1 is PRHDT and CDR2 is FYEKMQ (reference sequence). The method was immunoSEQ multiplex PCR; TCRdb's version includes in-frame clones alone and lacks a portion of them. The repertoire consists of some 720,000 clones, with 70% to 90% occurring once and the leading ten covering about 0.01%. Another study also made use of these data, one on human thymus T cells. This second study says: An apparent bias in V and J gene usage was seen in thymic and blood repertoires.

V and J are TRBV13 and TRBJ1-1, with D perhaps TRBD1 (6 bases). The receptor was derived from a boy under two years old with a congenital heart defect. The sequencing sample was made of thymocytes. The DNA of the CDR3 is TGTGCCAGCAGCCGCCCCCGGCAGGGGATGAACACTGAAGCTTTCTTT. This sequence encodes CASSRPRQGMNTEAFF.